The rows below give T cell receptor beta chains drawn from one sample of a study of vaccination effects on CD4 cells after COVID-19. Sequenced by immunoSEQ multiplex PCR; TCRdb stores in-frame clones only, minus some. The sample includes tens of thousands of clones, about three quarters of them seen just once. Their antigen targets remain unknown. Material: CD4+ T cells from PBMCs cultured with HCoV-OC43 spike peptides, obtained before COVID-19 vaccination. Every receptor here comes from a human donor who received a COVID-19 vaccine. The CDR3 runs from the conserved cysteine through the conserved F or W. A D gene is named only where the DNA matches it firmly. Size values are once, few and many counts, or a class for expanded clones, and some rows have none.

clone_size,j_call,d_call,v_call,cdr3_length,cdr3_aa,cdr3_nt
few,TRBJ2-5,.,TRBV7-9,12,CASSPIVETQYF,TGTGCCAGCAGCCCAATCGTGGAGACCCAGTACTTC
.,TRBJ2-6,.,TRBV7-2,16,CASSLVGTAQANVLTF,TGTGCCAGCAGCTTAGTCGGTACAGCCCAGGCCAACGTCCTGACTTTC
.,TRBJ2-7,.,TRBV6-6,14,CASSSSTGSYEQYF,.
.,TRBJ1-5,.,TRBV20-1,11,CASGVNQPQHF,TGCGCCTCAGGGGTCAATCAGCCCCAGCATTTT
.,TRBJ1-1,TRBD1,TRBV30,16,CAWSKGRGGENTEAFF,TGTGCCTGGAGCAAGGGTCGAGGGGGCGAGAACACTGAAGCTTTCTTT
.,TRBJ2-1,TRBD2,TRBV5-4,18,CASSLGLYSGGLNNEQFF,TGTGCCAGCAGCTTGGGTCTTTATAGCGGGGGGCTTAACAATGAGCAGTTCTTC
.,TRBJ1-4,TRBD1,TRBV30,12,CVRTGGSEKLFF,TGTGTCCGGACAGGCGGTAGTGAAAAACTGTTTTTT
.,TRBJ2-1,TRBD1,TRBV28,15,CASSLVGQGGNEQFF,TGTGCCAGCAGTCTAGTGGGACAGGGGGGGAATGAGCAGTTCTTC
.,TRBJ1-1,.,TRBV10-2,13,CASSDRGRTEAFF,TGCGCCAGCAGTGACAGGGGTCGGACTGAAGCTTTCTTT
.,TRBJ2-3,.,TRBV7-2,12,CASSLDSYTQYF,TGTGCCAGCAGCTTAGATTCTTATACGCAGTATTTT
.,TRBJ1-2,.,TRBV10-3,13,CATKGPAEDGYTF,TGTGCCACCAAGGGACCGGCGGAGGATGGCTACACCTTC
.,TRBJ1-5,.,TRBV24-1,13,CATSQGSNQPQHF,TGTGCCACCAGCCAGGGAAGCAATCAGCCCCAGCATTTT
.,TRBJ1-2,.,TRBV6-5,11,CASTDGVSYTF,TGTGCCAGCACCGACGGGGTGAGCTACACCTTC
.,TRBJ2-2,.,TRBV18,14,CASSPRGNTGELFF,TGTGCCAGCTCACCGAGGGGGAACACCGGGGAGCTGTTTTTT
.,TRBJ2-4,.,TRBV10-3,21,CAISESSLLLPTNIAKNIQYF,TGTGCCATCAGTGAGTCGAGTCTCCTCCTTCCGACAAACATAGCCAAAAACATTCAGTACTTC
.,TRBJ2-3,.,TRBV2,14,CASKQGGGTDTQYF,TGTGCCAGCAAACAAGGGGGGGGCACAGATACGCAGTATTTT
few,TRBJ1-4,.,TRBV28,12,CASSLKGEKLFF,TGTGCCAGCAGTTTGAAGGGGGAAAAACTGTTTTTT
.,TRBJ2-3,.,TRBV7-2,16,CASRGPATLGTDTQYF,TGTGCCAGCAGAGGGCCCGCCACCCTCGGGACAGATACGCAGTATTTT
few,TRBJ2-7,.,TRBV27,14,CASSLIGGPYEQYF,TGTGCCAGCAGTTTAATCGGGGGCCCCTACGAGCAGTACTTC
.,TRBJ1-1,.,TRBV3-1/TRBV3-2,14,CASSQDQGWTEAFF,TGTGCCAGCAGCCAAGACCAGGGGTGGACTGAAGCTTTCTTT
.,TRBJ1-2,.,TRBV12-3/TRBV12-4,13,CASSSRGGGGYTF,TGTGCCAGCAGTTCCCGAGGGGGGGGCGGCTACACCTTC
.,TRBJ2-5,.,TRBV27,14,CASAWTRADETQYF,TGTGCCAGCGCTTGGACACGGGCCGATGAGACCCAGTACTTC
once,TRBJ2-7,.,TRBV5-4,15,CASSSGSGHTYEQYF,TGTGCCAGCAGCTCTGGTTCGGGACACACATACGAGCAGTACTTC
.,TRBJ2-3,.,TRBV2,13,CASRETPLDTQYF,TGTGCCAGCAGGGAGACTCCACTAGATACGCAGTATTTT
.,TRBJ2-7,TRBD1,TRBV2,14,CASTSVRGRLEQYF,TGTGCCAGCACAAGCGTAAGGGGGCGGCTCGAGCAGTACTTC
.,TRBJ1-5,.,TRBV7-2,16,CASSTRGALDNQPQHF,TGTGCCAGCAGCACCCGGGGGGCCCTGGACAATCAGCCCCAGCATTTT
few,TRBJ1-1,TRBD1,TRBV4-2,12,CASSQETGEAFF,TGTGCCAGCAGCCAAGAGACAGGGGAAGCTTTCTTT
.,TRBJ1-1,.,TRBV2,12,CASKGDGAEAFF,TGTGCCAGCAAAGGGGACGGGGCTGAAGCTTTCTTT
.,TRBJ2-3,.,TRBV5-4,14,CASSLKRVADTQYF,TGTGCCAGCAGCTTAAAGCGGGTGGCAGATACGCAGTATTTT
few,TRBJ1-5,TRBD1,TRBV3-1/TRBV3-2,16,CASSQGAGGRYQPQHF,TGTGCCAGCAGCCAAGGGGCAGGGGGTCGATATCAGCCCCAGCATTTT
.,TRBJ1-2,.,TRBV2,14,CASRVPEANYGYTF,TGTGCCAGCAGGGTGCCGGAAGCTAACTATGGCTACACCTTC
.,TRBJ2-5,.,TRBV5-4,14,CASSSGDSQETQYF,TGTGCCAGCAGCTCCGGGGATTCTCAAGAGACCCAGTACTTC
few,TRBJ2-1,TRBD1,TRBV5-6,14,CASSQLGTANEQFF,TGTGCCAGCAGCCAACTCGGGACAGCGAATGAGCAGTTCTTC
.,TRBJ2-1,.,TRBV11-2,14,CASSFSLASNEQFF,TGTGCCAGCAGCTTCTCCCTGGCGAGTAATGAGCAGTTCTTC
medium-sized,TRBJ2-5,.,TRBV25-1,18,CASSDRLSPQIHQETQYF,TGTGCCAGCAGTGATCGGTTATCTCCACAGATACACCAAGAGACCCAGTACTTC
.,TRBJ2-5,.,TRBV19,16,CASSPRHRLAKVDQYF,TGTGCCAGTAGTCCCAGACACCGCCTGGCCAAAGTGGACCAGTACTTC
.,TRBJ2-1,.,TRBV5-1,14,CASSPGGTYNEQFF,TGCGCCAGCAGCCCCGGTGGGACCTACAATGAGCAGTTCTTC
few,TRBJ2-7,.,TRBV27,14,CASSPLTSRYEQYF,TGTGCCAGCAGCCCCCTGACTAGTCGCTACGAGCAGTACTTC
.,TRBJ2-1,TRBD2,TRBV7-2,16,CASSPRAGVGYNEQFF,TGTGCCAGCAGCCCCCGAGCGGGAGTGGGCTACAATGAGCAGTTCTTC
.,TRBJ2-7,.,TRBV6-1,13,CASSEANFREQYF,TGTGCCAGCAGTGAAGCGAACTTTCGCGAGCAGTACTTC
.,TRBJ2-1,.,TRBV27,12,CASSFPGNEQFF,TGTGCCAGCAGTTTTCCCGGTAATGAGCAGTTCTTC
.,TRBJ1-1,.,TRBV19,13,CASSLSRNTEAFF,TGTGCCAGTAGCCTGTCTAGGAACACTGAAGCTTTCTTT